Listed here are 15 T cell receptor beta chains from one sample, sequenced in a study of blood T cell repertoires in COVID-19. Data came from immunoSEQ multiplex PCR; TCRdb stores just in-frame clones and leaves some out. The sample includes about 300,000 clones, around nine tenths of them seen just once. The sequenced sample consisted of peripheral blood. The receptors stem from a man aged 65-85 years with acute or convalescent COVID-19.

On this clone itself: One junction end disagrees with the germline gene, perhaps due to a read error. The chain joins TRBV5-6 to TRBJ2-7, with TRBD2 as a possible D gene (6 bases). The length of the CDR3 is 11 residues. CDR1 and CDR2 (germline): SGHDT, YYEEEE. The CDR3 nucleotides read TGTGCCAGCAGCTTCGGGAGCGCCACCATCTTC. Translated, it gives CASSFGSATIF.

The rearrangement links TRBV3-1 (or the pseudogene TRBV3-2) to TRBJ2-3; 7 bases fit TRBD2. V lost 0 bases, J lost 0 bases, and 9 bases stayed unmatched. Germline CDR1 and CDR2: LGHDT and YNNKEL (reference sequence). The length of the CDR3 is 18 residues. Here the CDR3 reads CASSQDQGGTQSTDTQYF. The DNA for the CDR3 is TGTGCCAGCAGCCAAGATCAGGGAGGGACCCAAAGCACAGATACGCAGTATTTT.

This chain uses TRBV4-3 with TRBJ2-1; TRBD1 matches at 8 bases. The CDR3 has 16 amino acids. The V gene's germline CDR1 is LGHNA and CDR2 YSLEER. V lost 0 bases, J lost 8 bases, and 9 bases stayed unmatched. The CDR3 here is CASSQDRAGGLYEQFF. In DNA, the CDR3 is TGCGCCAGCAGCCAAGATCGGGCAGGGGGCTTATATGAGCAGTTCTTC.

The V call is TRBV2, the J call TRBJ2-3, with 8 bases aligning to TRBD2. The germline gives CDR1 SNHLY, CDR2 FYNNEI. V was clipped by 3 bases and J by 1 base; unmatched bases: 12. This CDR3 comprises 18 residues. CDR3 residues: CASSEGASGSGGTDTQYF. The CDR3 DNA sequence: TGTGCCAGCAGTGAGGGAGCCAGCGGGAGTGGGGGCACAGATACGCAGTATTTT.

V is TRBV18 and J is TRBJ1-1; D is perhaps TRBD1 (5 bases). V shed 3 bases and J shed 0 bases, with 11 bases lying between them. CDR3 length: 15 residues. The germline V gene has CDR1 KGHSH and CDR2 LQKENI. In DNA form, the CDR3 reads TGTGCCAGCTCACCGGAAATAGGGGTGAACACTGAAGCTTTCTTT. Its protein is CASSPEIGVNTEAFF.

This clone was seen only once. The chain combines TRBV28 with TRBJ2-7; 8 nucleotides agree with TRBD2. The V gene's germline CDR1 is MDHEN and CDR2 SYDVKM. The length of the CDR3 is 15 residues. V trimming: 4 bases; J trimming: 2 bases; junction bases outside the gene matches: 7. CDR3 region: CASSSSGGPAYEQYF. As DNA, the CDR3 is TGTGCCAGCAGTTCCTCGGGAGGGCCCGCCTACGAGCAGTACTTC. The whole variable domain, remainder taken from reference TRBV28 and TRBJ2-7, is DVKVTQSSRYLVKRTGEKVFLECVQDMDHENMFWYRQDPGLGLRLIYFSYDVKMKEKGDIPEGYSVSREKKERFSLILESASTNQTSMYLCASSSSGGPAYEQYFGPGTRLTVT.

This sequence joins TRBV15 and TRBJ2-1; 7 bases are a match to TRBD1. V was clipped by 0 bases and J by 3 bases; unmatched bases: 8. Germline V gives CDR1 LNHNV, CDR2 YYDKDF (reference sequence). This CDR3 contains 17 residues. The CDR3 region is CATSRDQRTGGYNEQFF. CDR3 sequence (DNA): TGTGCCACCAGCAGAGATCAGAGGACAGGTGGCTACAATGAGCAGTTCTTC. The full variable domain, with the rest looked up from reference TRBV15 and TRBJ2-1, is DAMVIQNPRYQVTQFGKPVTLSCSQTLNHNVMYWYQQKSSQAPKLLFHYYDKDFNNEADTPDNFQSRRPNTSFCFLDIRSPGLGDTAMYLCATSRDQRTGGYNEQFFGPGTRLTVL.

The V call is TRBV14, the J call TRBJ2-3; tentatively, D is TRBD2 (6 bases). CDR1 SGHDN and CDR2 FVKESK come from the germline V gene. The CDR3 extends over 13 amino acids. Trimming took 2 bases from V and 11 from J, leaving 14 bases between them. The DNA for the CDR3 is TGTGCCAGCAGCCAAAGGAGGGGCGGAAGGCAGTATTTT. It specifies CASSQRRGGRQYF.

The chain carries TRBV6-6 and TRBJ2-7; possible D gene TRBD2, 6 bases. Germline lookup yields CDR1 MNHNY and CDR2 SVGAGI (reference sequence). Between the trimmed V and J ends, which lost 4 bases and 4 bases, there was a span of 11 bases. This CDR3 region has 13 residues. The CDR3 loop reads CASSSRETYEQYF. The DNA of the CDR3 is TGTGCCAGCAGTTCCCGGGAGACGTACGAGCAGTACTTC.

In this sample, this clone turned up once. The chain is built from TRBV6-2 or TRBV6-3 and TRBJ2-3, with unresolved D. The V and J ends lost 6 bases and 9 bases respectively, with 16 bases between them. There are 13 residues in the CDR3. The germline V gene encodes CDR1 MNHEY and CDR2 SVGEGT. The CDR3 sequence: CASSPLSRGTQYF. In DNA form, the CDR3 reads TGTGCCAGCAGCCCGCTATCCAGAGGAACGCAGTATTTT.

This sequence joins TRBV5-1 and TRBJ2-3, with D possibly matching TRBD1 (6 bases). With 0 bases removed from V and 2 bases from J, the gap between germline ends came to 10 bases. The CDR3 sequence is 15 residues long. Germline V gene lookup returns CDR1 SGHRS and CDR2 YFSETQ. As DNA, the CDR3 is TGCGCCAGCAGCTTGGGGGACACCCTCACAGATACGCAGTATTTT. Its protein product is CASSLGDTLTDTQYF.

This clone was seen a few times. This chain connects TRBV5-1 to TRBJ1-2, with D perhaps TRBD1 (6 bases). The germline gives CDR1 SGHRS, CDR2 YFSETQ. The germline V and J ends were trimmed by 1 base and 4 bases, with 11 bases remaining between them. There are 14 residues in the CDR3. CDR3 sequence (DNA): TGCGCCAGCAGCTTGTTACAGGGTAGCTATGGCTACACCTTC. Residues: CASSLLQGSYGYTF.

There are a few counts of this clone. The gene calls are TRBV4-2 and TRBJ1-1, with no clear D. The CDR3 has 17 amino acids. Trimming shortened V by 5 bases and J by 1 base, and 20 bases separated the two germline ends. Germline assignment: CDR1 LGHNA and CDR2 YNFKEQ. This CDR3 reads CASSEDAGQGGNTEAFF. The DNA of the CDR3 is TGTGCCAGCAGCGAGGACGCGGGCCAAGGCGGGAACACTGAAGCTTTCTTT.

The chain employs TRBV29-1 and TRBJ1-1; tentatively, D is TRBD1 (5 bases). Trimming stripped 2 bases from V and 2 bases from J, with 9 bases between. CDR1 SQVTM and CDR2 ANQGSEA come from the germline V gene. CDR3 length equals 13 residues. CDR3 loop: CSVERQGNTEAFF. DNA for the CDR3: TGCAGCGTTGAAAGGCAGGGCAACACTGAAGCTTTCTTT. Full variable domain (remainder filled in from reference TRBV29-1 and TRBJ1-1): SAVISQKPSRDICQRGTSLTIQCQVDSQVTMMFWYRQQPGQSLTLIATANQGSEATYESGFVIDKFPISRPNLTFSTLTVSNMSPEDSSIYLCSVERQGNTEAFFGQGTRLTVV.

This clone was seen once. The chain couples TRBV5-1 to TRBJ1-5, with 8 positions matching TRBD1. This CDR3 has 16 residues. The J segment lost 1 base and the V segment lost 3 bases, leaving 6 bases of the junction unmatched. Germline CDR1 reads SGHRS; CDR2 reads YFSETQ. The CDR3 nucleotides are TGCGCCAGCAGCTCTGGGACAGGTGGGAGCAATCAGCCCCAGCATTTT. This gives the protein CASSSGTGGSNQPQHF.